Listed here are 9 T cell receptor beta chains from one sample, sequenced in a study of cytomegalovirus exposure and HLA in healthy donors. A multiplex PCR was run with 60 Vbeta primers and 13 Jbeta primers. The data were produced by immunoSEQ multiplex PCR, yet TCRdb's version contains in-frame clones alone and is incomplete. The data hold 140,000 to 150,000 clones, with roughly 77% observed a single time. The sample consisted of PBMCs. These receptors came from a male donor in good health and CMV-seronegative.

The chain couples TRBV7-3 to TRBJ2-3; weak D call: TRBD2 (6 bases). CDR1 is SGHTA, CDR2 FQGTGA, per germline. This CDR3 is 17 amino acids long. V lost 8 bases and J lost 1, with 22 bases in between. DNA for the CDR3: TGTGCCAGCGGGGCCGGGGTCGGGAGTGTGGGCACAGATACGCAGTATTTT. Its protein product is CASGAGVGSVGTDTQYF.

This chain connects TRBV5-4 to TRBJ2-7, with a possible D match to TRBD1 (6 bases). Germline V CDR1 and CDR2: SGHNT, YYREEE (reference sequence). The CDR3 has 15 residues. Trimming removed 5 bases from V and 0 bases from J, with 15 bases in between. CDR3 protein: CASSSYGQSSYEQYF. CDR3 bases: TGTGCCAGCAGTTCGTACGGACAGAGCTCCTACGAGCAGTACTTC.

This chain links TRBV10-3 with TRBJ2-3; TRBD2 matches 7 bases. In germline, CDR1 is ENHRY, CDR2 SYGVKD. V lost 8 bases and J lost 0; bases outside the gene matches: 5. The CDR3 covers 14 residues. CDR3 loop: CAIRRGESTDTQYF. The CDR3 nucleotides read TGTGCCATCCGCCGGGGGGAAAGCACAGATACGCAGTATTTT.

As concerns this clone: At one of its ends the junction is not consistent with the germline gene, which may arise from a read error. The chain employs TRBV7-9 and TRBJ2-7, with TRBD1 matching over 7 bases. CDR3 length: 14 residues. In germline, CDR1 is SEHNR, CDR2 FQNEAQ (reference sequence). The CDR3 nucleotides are TGTTCCAGCAGTGACGGGACAGACTCCTACGAGCAGTACTTC. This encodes CSSSDGTDSYEQYF.

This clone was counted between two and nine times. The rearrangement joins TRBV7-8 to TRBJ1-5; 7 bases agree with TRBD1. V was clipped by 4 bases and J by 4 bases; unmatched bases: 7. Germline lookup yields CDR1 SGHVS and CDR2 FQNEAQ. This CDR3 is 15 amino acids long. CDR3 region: CASSYRDSPNQPQHF. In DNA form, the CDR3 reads TGTGCCAGCAGCTACCGGGACAGCCCAAATCAGCCCCAGCATTTT.

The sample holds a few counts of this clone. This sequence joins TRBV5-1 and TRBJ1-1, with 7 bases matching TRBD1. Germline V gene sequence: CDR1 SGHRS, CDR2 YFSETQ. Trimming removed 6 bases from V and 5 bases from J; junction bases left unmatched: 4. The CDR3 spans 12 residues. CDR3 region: CASNQGETEAFF. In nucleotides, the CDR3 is TGCGCCAGCAATCAGGGGGAGACTGAAGCTTTCTTT.

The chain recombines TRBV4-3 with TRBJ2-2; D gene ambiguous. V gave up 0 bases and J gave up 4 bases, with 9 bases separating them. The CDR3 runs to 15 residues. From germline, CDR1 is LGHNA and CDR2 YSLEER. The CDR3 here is CASSQDRPGTGELFF. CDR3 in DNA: TGCGCCAGCAGCCAAGACCGGCCGGGCACCGGGGAGCTGTTTTTT.

The chain's CDR3 is CASSYGQNTEAFF. The CDR3 DNA is TGTGCCAGCAGTTACGGACAGAACACTGAAGCTTTCTTT. The chain is built from TRBV6-5 and TRBJ1-1, with a tentative D call TRBD1 (5 bases). This CDR3 comprises 13 residues. Germline values: CDR1 MNHEY, CDR2 SVGAGI. Trimming pared 2 bases from V and 1 base from J, leaving 5 bases between.

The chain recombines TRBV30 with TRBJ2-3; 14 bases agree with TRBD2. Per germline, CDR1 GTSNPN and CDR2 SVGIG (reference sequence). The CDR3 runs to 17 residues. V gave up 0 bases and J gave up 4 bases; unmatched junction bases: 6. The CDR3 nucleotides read TGTGCCTGGAGTGTATGGGAGGGACTAGCGGGAGCAGATACGCAGTATTTT. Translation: CAWSVWEGLAGADTQYF.